What follows describes a single T cell receptor (beta chain). This record comes from a study of blood T cell repertoires in COVID-19. The wider study: Samples taken during acute and convalescent COVID-19 were collected in the United States, Italy and Spain. Nucleic acid was either cDNA or gDNA, and it came from T cells, B-cell-depleted T cells, or PBMCs.

Germline CDR1 reads SNHLY; CDR2 reads FYNNEI. The CDR3 extends over 14 amino acids. V trimming: 5 bases; J trimming: 6 bases; junction bases outside the gene matches: 8. In the original workflow: Amplification with reference gene primers provided the estimates of nucleated cell counts. The table came from immunoSEQ multiplex PCR; TCRdb's copy has only in-frame clones and leaves some out. Clone size and V and J calls were adopted from that table, with D and trimming inferred from the DNA. Of about 62,000 clones listed, 85% to 90% are singletons. The gene calls are TRBV2 and TRBJ2-3, with TRBD1 matching 7 bases. The sample was peripheral blood. This receptor was obtained from a man in his 70s with acute or convalescent COVID-19. CDR3 DNA: TGTGCCAGCAGTTCTACAGGGGCAACGGATACGCAGTATTTT. Amino acids: CASSSTGATDTQYF.